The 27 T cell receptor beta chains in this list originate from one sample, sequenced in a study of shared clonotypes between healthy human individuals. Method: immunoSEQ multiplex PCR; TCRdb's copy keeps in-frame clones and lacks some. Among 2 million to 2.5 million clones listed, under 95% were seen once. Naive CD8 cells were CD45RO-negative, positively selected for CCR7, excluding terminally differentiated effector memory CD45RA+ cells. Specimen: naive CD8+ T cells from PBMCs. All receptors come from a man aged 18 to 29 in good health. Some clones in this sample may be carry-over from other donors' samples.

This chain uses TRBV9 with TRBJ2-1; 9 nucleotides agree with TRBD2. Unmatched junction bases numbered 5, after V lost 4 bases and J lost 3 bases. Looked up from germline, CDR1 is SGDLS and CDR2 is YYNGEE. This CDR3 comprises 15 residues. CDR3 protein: CASSFGTSLYNEQFF. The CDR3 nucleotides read TGTGCCAGCAGCTTTGGGACTAGCCTCTACAATGAGCAGTTCTTC.

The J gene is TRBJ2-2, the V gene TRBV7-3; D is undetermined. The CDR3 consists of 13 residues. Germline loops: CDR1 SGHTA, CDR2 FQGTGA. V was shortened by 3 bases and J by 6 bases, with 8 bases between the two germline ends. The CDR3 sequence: CASSFQVSGELFF. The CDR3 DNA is TGTGCCAGCAGCTTCCAGGTGTCCGGGGAGCTGTTTTTT.

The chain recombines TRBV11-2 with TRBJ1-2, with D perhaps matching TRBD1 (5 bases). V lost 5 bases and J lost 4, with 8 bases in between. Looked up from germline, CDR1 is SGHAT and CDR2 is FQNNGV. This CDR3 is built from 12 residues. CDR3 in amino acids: CASSVGVYGYTF. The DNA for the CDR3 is TGTGCCAGCAGCGTAGGGGTCTATGGCTACACCTTC.

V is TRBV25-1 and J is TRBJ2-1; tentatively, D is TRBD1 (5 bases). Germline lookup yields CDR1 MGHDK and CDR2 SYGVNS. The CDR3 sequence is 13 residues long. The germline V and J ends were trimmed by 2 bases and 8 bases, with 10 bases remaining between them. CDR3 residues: CASSEQGFHEQFF. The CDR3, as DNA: TGTGCCAGCAGTGAACAGGGTTTCCATGAGCAGTTCTTC.

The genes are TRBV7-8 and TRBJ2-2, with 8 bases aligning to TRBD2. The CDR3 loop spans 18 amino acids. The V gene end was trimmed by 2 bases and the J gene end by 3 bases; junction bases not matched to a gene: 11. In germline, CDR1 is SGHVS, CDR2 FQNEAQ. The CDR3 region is CASSLFHGGELDTGELFF. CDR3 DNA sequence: TGTGCCAGCAGCTTATTTCACGGGGGGGAGCTCGACACCGGGGAGCTGTTTTTT.

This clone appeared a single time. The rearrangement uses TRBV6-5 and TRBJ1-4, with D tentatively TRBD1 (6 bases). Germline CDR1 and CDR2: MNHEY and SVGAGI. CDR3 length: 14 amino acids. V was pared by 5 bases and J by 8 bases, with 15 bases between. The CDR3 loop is CASSIDRRGEKLFF. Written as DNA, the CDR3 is TGTGCCAGCAGTATTGACAGGAGGGGGGAAAAACTGTTTTTT.

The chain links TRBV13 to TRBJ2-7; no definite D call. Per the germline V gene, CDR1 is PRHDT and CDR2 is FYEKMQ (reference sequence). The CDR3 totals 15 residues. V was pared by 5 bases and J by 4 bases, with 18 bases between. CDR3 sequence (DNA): TGTGCCAGCAGCCCAAAACCTCTGGGTCAGTACGAGCAGTACTTC. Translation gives CASSPKPLGQYEQYF.

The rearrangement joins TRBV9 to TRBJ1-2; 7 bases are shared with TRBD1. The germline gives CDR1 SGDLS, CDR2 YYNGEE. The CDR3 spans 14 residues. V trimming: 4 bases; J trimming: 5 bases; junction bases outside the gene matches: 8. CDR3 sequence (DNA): TGTGCCAGCAGCCCGACCGGGACAGTTTATGGCTACACCTTC. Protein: CASSPTGTVYGYTF.

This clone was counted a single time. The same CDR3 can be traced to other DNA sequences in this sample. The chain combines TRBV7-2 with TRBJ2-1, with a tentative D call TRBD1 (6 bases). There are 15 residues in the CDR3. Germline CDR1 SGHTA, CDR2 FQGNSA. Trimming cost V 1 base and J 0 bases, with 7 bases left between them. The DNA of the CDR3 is TGTGCCAGCAGCTTAGTAGGGGGCTCCTACAATGAGCAGTTCTTC. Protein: CASSLVGGSYNEQFF.

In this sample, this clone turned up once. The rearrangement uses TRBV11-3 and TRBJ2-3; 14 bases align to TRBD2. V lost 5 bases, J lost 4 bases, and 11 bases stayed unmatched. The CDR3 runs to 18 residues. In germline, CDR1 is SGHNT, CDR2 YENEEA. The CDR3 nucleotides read TGTGCCAGCAGCCCCCCCGGGACTAGCGGGAGTAGGTCAGATACGCAGTATTTT. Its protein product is CASSPPGTSGSRSDTQYF.

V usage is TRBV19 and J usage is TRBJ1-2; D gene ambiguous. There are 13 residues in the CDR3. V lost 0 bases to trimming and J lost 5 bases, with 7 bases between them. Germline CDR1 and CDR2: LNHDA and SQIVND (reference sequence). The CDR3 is CASSIDAVYGYTF. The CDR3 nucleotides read TGTGCCAGTAGTATAGATGCGGTGTATGGCTACACCTTC.

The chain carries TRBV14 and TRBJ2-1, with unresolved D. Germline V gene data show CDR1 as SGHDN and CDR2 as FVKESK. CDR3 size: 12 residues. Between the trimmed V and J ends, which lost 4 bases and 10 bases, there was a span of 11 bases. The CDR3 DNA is TGTGCCAGCAGCCTGACAAGGTGGGAGCAGTTCTTC. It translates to CASSLTRWEQFF.

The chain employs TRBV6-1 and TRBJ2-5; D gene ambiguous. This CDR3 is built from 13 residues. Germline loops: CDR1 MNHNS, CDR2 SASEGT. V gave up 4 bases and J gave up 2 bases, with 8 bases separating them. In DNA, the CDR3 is TGTGCCAGCAGTGCGGCAGTACAAGAGACCCAGTACTTC. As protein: CASSAAVQETQYF.

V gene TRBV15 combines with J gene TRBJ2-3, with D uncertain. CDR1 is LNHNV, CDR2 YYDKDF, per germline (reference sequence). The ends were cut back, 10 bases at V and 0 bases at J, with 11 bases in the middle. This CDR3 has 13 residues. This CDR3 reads CAIRLDSTDTQYF. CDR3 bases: TGTGCCATTCGACTGGATAGCACAGATACGCAGTATTTT.

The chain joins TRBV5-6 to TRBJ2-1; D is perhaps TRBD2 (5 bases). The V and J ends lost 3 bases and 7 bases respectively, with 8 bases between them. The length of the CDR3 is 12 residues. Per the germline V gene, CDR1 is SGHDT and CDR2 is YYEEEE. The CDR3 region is CASSSGWNEQFF. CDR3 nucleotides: TGTGCCAGCAGCTCGGGGTGGAATGAGCAGTTCTTC.

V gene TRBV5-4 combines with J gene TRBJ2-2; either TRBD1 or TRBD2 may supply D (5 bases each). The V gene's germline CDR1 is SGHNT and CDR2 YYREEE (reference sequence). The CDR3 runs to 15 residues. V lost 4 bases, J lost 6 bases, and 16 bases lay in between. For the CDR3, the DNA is TGTGCCAGCAGCCTCGCTGGGGGAGTAGCCGGGGAGCTGTTTTTT. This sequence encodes CASSLAGGVAGELFF.

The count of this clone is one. DNA of the CDR3: TGTGCCAGCAGCAGCATCAGGGGCGGATCCTATGGCTACACCTTC. Its protein product is CASSSIRGGSYGYTF. This chain uses TRBV28 with TRBJ1-2; tentative D call: TRBD1 (6 bases). V was clipped by 6 bases and J by 4 bases, with 18 bases between them. Germline CDR1 is MDHEN and CDR2 is SYDVKM. This CDR3 has 15 residues.

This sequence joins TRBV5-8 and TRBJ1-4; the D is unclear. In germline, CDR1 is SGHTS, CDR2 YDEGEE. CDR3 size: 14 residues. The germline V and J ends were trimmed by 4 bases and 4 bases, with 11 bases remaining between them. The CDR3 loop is CASSPGPHNEKLFF. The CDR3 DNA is TGTGCCAGCAGCCCCGGGCCCCATAATGAAAAACTGTTTTTT.

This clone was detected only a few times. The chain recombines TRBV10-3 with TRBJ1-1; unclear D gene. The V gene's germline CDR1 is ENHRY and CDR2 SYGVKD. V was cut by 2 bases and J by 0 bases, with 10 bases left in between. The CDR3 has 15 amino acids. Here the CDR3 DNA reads TGTGCCATCAGTGAGGTGGCGGAGATGAACACTGAAGCTTTCTTT. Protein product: CAISEVAEMNTEAFF.

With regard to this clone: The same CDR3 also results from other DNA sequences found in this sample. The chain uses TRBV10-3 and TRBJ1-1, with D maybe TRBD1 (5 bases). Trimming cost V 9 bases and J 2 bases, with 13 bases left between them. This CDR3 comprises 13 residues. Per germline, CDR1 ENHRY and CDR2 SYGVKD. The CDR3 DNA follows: TGTGCCATTTCGGGGCGTCTAAACACTGAAGCTTTCTTT. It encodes CAISGRLNTEAFF.

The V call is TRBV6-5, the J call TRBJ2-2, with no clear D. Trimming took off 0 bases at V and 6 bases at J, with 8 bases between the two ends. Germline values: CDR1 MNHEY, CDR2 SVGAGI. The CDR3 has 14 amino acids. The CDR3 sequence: CASSYSFPAGELFF. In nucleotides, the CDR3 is TGTGCCAGCAGTTACTCGTTTCCCGCCGGGGAGCTGTTTTTT.

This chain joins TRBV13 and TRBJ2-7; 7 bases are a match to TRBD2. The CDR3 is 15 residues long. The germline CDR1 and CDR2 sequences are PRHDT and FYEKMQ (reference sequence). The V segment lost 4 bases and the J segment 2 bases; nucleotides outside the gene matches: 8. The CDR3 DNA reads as TGTGCCAGCAGCTCGCTGGCGGGAGTGGCCTACGAGCAGTACTTC. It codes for CASSSLAGVAYEQYF.

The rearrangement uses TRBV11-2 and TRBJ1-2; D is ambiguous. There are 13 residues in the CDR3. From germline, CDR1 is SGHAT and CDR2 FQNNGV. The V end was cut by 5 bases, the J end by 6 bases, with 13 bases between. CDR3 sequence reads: CASSHDDWDGYTF. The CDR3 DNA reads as TGTGCCAGCAGCCATGATGACTGGGATGGCTACACCTTC.

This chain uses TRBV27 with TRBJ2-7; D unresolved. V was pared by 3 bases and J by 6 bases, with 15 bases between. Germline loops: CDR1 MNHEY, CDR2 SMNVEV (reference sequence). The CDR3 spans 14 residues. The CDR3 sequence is CASSLSTGASEQYF. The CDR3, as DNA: TGTGCCAGCAGTTTGAGTACCGGAGCTAGCGAGCAGTACTTC.

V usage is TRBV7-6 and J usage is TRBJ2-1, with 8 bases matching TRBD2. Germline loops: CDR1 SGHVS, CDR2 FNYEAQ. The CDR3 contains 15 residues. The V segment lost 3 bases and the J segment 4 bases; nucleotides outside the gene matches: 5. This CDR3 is CASSFDSGSYNEQFF. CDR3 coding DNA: TGTGCCAGCAGCTTTGACAGCGGGAGTTACAATGAGCAGTTCTTC.

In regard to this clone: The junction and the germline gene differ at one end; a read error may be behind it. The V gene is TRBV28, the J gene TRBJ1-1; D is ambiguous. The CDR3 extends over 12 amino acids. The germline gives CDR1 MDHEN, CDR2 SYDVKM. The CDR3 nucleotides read TGTGCCAGCCTCTCGAGGAACAGTGAAGCTTTCTTT. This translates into CASLSRNSEAFF.

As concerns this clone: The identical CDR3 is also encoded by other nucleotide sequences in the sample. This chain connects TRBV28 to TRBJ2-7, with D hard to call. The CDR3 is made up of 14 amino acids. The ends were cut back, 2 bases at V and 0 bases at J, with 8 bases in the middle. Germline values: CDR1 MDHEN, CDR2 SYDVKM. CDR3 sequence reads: CASSLTESSYEQYF. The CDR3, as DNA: TGTGCCAGCAGTTTAACGGAGAGCTCCTACGAGCAGTACTTC.